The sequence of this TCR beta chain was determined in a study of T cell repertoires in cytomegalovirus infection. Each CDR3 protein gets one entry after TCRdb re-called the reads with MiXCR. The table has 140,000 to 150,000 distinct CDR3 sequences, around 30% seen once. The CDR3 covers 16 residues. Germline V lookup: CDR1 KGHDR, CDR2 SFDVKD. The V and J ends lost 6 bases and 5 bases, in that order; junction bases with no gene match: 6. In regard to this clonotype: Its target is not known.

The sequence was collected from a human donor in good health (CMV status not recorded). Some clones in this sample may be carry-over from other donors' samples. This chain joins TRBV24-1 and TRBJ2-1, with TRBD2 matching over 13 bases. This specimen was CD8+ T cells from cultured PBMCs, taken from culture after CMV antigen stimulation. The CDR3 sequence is CATSLTSGGPDNEQFF. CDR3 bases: TGTGCCACCAGTTTGACTAGCGGGGGGCCCGACAATGAGCAGTTCTTC.